The 15 T cell receptor beta chains reported below all come from one sample, sequenced in a study of human CD8 memory T cell subsets. TCR beta was sequenced from UMI-tagged 5' RACE libraries. TCRdb re-analyzed the 5' RACE reads; it lists each CDR3 protein once, without DNA. The sample has more than 15,000 distinct CDR3 sequences. The specimen was CD8+ stem-like memory T cells (TSCM and TCM) sorted from PBMCs. Sample subset: stem-like memory CD8 T cells (TSTEM), CCR7+ PD-1- TIGIT-. Every receptor here comes from a human donor in good health.

V gene TRBV29-1 combines with J gene TRBJ2-7. This CDR3 region has 13 residues. In germline, CDR1 is SQVTM, CDR2 ANQGSEA. The CDR3 spells CSVVDGTSYEQYF.

This clonotype registers large by frequency. The J gene is TRBJ1-2, the V gene TRBV29-1; absent DNA, TCRdb's TRBD1 call cannot be checked. In germline, CDR1 is SQVTM, CDR2 ANQGSEA. The CDR3 length is 14 residues. This chain's CDR3 is CSVELRGQSYGYTF.

The chain uses TRBV2 and TRBJ1-5; TCRdb outputs TRBD1, but without DNA this stays unchecked. This CDR3 has 14 amino acids. The germline V gene encodes CDR1 SNHLY and CDR2 FYNNEI. The CDR3 sequence: CASSGPGSLLSQHF.

V gene TRBV5-8 combines with J gene TRBJ2-5; TCRdb indicates TRBD1, and absent DNA this call remains unverified. This CDR3 has 15 amino acids. Germline V lookup: CDR1 SGHTS, CDR2 YDEGEE. The chain's CDR3 is CASTEGQTTRETQYF.

CDR3 sequence: CASSRGGDEAFF. This chain uses TRBV27 with TRBJ1-1; checking the TCRdb D call of TRBD1 is not possible without DNA. The CDR3 spans 12 residues. Germline V gives CDR1 MNHEY, CDR2 SMNVEV (reference sequence).

The CDR3 here is CASSFGAGAYGYTF. V and J are TRBV12-3 or TRBV12-4 and TRBJ1-2; TCRdb's D gene call, TRBD1, goes unchecked for lack of DNA. This CDR3 is built from 14 residues.

The chain combines TRBV7-8 with TRBJ1-2. CDR1 is SGHVS and CDR2 is FQNEAQ in the germline V gene. The CDR3 is made up of 14 amino acids. CDR3 residues: CASSLAPQNYGYTF.

The rearrangement joins TRBV14 to TRBJ2-5; TCRdb's assignment of TRBD2 cannot be checked, as there is no DNA. CDR3 length equals 15 residues. The germline CDR1 and CDR2 sequences are SGHDN and FVKESK. The CDR3 reads CASSHPGLQQETQYF.

The chain joins TRBV11-2 to TRBJ1-4. The germline V gene encodes CDR1 SGHAT and CDR2 FQNNGV. This CDR3 has 12 amino acids. CDR3 in amino acids: CASSATNEKLFF.

This chain uses TRBV7-2 with TRBJ2-4; TCRdb reports TRBD2, a call that lacks DNA to check it against. Germline lookup yields CDR1 SGHTA and CDR2 FQGNSA. The CDR3 covers 17 residues. The CDR3 sequence is CASSLVLGRALGNIQYF.

The chain uses TRBV7-2 and TRBJ2-7; TCRdb names TRBD1, which stays unverified in the absence of DNA. Germline V gene sequence: CDR1 SGHTA, CDR2 FQGNSA. The CDR3 extends over 15 amino acids. CDR3 in amino acids: CASSTGSGSSYEQYF.

This rearrangement joins TRBV7-2 to TRBJ2-7; TCRdb gives TRBD1 as the D gene, but with no DNA this cannot be confirmed. Germline CDR1 reads SGHTA; CDR2 reads FQGNSA. This CDR3 is built from 13 residues. CDR3 residues: CASRGTGDYEQYF.

The V and J genes are TRBV29-1 and TRBJ2-3; TCRdb picks TRBD1, but there is no DNA to check that call. The CDR3 runs 18 residues. CDR1 is SQVTM and CDR2 is ANQGSEA in the germline V gene. This CDR3 reads CSVEGLTGPRKSTDTQYF.

The chain carries TRBV10-3 and TRBJ2-5; TCRdb designates TRBD1, a call that cannot be tested without DNA. The germline V gene has CDR1 ENHRY and CDR2 SYGVKD. This CDR3 region has 13 residues. CDR3 amino acids: CAISEQGVGTQYF.

V and J are TRBV11-2 and TRBJ2-1. CDR3 length: 13 residues. From germline, CDR1 is SGHAT and CDR2 FQNNGV. CDR3 sequence reads: CASSILADNEQFF.